This T cell receptor beta chain stems from a study of somatic mutations in cytotoxic T cells in rheumatoid arthritis. In the original workflow: Large patient CD8+ clones, those above 1%, rarely matched published virus-specific TCRB sequences. Repertoires were generated with immunoSEQ multiplex PCR, while TCRdb's copy carries only in-frame clones and drops some. V, J and clone size reflect that table, while D and trimming were determined from the DNA. The sample gives approximately 10,000 clones, around nine tenths of which show up once; approximately 15% is in the top ten. Looked up from germline, CDR1 is MNHEY and CDR2 is SMNVEV (reference sequence). V lost 6 bases to trimming and J lost 1 base, with 12 bases between them. This CDR3 region has 14 residues. This clone was observed once.

The receptor's source is a woman younger than 30 with rheumatoid arthritis. V usage is TRBV27 and J usage is TRBJ2-5; no definite D call. The source material was CD8+ T cells sorted from blood. CDR3 sequence reads: CASSPLTSQETQYF. CDR3 coding DNA: TGTGCCAGCAGCCCTCTAACTTCCCAAGAGACCCAGTACTTC.